The T cell receptor (beta chain) under discussion was sequenced for a study of T-cell memory formation after mild COVID-19. Each CDR3 protein gets one entry after TCRdb re-called the 5' RACE reads with MiXCR. This sample has hundreds of thousands of distinct CDR3 sequences, with 17% found just once. The CDR3 runs to 17 residues. Germline lookup yields CDR1 MNHEY and CDR2 SVGEGT. Trimming shortened V by 5 bases and J by 4 bases, and 20 bases separated the two germline ends. The gene calls are TRBV6-2 or TRBV6-3 and TRBJ2-2; a weak D match, TRBD1 (6 bases). Specimen: PBMCs or a T cell subset sorted from them (not recorded which). This receptor was taken from an adult woman who had mild COVID-19 (a few samples of this study predate the infection). Cell type and time point are not known. The CDR3 DNA reads as TGTGCCAGCAGTCCCGTCCGTGGGGGCGCCGTCACCGGGGAGCTGTTTTTT. Translating gives CASSPVRGGAVTGELFF.